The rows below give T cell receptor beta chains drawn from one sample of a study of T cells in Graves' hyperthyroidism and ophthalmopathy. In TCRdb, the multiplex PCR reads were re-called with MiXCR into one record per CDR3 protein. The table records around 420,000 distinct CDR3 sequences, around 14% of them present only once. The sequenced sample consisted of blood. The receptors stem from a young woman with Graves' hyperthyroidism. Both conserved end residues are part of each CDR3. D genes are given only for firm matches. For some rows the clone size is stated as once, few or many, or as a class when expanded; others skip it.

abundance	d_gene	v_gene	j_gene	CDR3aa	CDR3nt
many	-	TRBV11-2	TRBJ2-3	CASSLPVGDTQYF	TGTGCCAGCAGCTTACCTGTCGGGGATACGCAGTATTTT
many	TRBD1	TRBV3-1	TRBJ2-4	CASSPRTGPVLAKNIQYF	TGTGCCAGCAGCCCGAGGACAGGGCCCGTCCTAGCCAAAAACATTCAGTACTTC
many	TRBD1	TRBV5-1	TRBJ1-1	CASRWGQGTTEAFF	TGCGCCAGCAGATGGGGACAGGGGACCACTGAAGCTTTCTTT
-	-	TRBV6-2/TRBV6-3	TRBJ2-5	CASSYSQETQYF	TGTGCCAGCAGTTACTCCCAAGAGACCCAGTACTTC
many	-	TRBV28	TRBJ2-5	CASTLQSETQYF	TGTGCCAGCACCCTGCAGTCAGAGACCCAGTACTTC
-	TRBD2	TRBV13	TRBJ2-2	CASSLAFGGTVTGELFF	TGTGCCAGCAGCTTAGCGTTCGGGGGGACCGTCACCGGGGAGCTGTTTTTT
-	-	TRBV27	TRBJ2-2	CASSFAGVQGTGELFF	TGTGCCAGCAGTTTTGCAGGGGTGCAGGGTACCGGGGAGCTGTTTTTT
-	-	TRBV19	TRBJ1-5	CASIAGTGTNQPQHF	TGTGCCAGTATCGCGGGCACCGGTACCAATCAGCCCCAGCATTTT
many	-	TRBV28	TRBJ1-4	CASSPGGGFEKLFF	TGTGCCAGCAGTCCCGGTGGGGGTTTTGAAAAACTGTTTTTT
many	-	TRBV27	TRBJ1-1	CASSLLSGSNTEAFF	TGTGCCAGCAGTTTATTGTCTGGGTCGAACACTGAAGCTTTCTTT
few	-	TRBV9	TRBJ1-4	CASSPRENREGEKLFF	TGTGCCAGCAGTCCCAGAGAGAACAGGGAGGGTGAAAAACTGTTTTTT
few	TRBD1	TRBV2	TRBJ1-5	CAGSDDRAGNQPQHF	TGTGCCGGCAGTGACGACAGGGCGGGCAATCAGCCCCAGCATTTT
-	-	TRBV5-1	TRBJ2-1	CASSGGAQVPVNEQFF	TGCGCCAGCAGCGGCGGGGCCCAAGTACCAGTCAATGAGCAGTTCTTC
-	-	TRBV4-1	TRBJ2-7	CASSQVVQKPYEQYF	TGCGCCAGCAGCCAAGTCGTCCAAAAGCCCTACGAGCAGTACTTC
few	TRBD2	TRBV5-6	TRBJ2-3	CASSLVGLAGGDTQYF	TGTGCCAGCAGCTTGGTAGGACTAGCGGGAGGTGATACGCAGTATTTT
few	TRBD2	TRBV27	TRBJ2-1	CASRPRAQGSGSGSGEQFF	TGTGCCAGCAGACCCCGTGCGCAGGGGTCGGGTAGCGGGAGCGGTGAGCAGTTCTTC
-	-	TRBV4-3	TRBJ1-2	CASSQDPAGRYGYTF	TGCGCCAGCAGCCAAGATCCAGCCGGGCGGTATGGCTACACCTTC
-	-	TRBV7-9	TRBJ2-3	CASSGGTTISTDTQYF	TGTGCCAGCAGCGGCGGGACCACAATTTCCACAGATACGCAGTATTTT
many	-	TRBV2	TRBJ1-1	CASSKDRLNTEAFF	TGTGCCAGCAGTAAGGACAGATTGAACACTGAAGCTTTCTTT
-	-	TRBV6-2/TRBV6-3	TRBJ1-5	CASSYSTSPTNQPQHF	TGTGCCAGCAGTTACTCGACATCTCCTACTAATCAGCCCCAGCATTTT
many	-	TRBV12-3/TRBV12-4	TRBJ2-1	CASSRQTPSYNEQFF	TGTGCCAGCAGTCGACAGACTCCCTCCTACAATGAGCAGTTCTTC
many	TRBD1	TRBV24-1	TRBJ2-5	CATSENRGAGETQYF	TGTGCCACCAGTGAGAACAGGGGGGCGGGAGAGACCCAGTACTTC
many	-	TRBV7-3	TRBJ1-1	CASSLTLSGSTEAFF	TGTGCCAGCAGCTTAACGTTGTCCGGGTCTACTGAAGCTTTCTTT
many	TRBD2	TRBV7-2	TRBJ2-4	CASSLTHLAGLAKNIQYF	TGTGCCAGCAGCCTCACACACCTAGCGGGGCTAGCCAAAAACATTCAGTACTTC
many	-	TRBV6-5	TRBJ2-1	CASSYQVTYNEQFF	TGTGCCAGCAGTTATCAGGTTACCTACAATGAGCAGTTCTTC
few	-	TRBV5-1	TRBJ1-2	CASSETDYGYTF	TGCGCCAGCAGCGAGACAGATTATGGCTACACCTTC
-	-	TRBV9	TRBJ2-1	CASSQPKRPRSNSYNEQFF	TGTGCCAGCAGCCAACCTAAGAGGCCCAGAAGCAACTCCTACAATGAGCAGTTCTTC
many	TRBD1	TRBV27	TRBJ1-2	CATSIKTGGDGYTF	TGTGCCACCTCGATAAAGACAGGGGGAGACGGCTACACCTTC
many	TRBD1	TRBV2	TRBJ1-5	CASSGQGSQPQHF	TGTGCCAGCAGTGGACAGGGCAGTCAGCCCCAGCATTTT
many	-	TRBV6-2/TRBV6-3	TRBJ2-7	CASSSAEAPLAYEQYF	TGTGCCAGCAGTTCCGCTGAGGCTCCCCTGGCCTACGAGCAGTACTTC
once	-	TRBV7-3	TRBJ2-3	CASSLTGAADTQYF	TGTGCCAGCAGCCTAACGGGGGCCGCAGATACGCAGTATTTT
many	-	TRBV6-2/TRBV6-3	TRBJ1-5	CASSYAGRQPQHF	TGTGCCAGCAGTTATGCCGGGCGTCAGCCCCAGCATTTT
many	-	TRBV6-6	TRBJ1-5	CASSYFLAALSNQPQHF	TGTGCCAGCAGTTACTTTTTGGCAGCCTTAAGCAATCAGCCCCAGCATTTT
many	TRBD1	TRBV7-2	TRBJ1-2	CASSLVTAGGNYGYTF	TGTGCCAGCAGCTTAGTAACTGCAGGGGGTAACTATGGCTACACCTTC
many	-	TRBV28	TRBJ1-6	CASTTAHNSPLHF	TGTGCCAGCACGACAGCACATAATTCACCCCTCCACTTT
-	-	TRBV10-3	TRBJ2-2	CAISYSGSTGELFF	TGTGCCATCAGTTACTCAGGGAGCACCGGGGAGCTGTTTTTT
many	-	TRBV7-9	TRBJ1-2	CASSLEAAASKFGYTF	TGTGCCAGCAGCTTAGAGGCAGCAGCCTCTAAGTTTGGCTACACCTTC
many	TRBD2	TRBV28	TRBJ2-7	CASTPLAGGSYEQYF	TGTGCCAGCACCCCCCTAGCGGGAGGCAGCTACGAGCAGTACTTC
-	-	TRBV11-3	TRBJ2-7	CASSSSGAQYF	TGTGCCAGCAGCTCCTCGGGTGCGCAGTACTTC
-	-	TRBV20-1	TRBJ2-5	CSANQQQETQYF	TGCAGTGCTAACCAACAGCAAGAGACCCAGTACTTC
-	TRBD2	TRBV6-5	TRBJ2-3	CASSYQGLAERYTQYF	TGTGCCAGCAGTTACCAAGGACTAGCGGAGCGATATACGCAGTATTTT
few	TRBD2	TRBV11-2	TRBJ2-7	CASSSRQGGLAAPYEQYF	TGTGCCAGCAGCTCCCGACAGGGCGGACTAGCGGCCCCCTACGAGCAGTACTTC
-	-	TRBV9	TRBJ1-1	CASSVGAEGPDTEAFF	TGTGCCAGCAGCGTAGGGGCAGAGGGGCCAGACACTGAAGCTTTCTTT
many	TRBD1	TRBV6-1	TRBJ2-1	CASSGPGTGGVYEQFF	TGTGCCAGCAGTGGACCCGGGACAGGGGGCGTCTATGAGCAGTTCTTC
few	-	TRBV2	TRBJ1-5	CASSEIRGSSNQPQHF	TGTGCCAGCAGTGAAATAAGGGGAAGTAGCAATCAGCCCCAGCATTTT
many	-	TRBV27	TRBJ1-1	CASSPRGRMNTEAFF	TGTGCCAGCAGTCCTAGGGGCCGGATGAACACTGAAGCTTTCTTT
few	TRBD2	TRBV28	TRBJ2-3	CASSLSGKITDTQYF	TGTGCCAGCAGTTTAAGCGGGAAGATCACAGATACGCAGTATTTT
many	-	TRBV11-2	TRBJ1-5	CASSPGSTNQPQHF	TGTGCCAGCAGCCCAGGGAGCACGAATCAGCCCCAGCATTTT
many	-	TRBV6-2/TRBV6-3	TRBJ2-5	CASVDLETQYF	TGTGCCAGCGTCGACTTGGAGACCCAGTACTTC